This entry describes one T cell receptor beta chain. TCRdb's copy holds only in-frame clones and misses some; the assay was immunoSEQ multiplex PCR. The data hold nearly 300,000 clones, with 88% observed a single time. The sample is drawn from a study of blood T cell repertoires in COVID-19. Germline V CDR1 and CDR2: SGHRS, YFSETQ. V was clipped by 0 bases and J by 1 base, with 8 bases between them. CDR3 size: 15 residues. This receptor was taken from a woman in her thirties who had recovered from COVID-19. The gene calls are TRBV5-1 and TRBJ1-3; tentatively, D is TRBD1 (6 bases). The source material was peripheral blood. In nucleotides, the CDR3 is TGCGCCAGCAGCTTGGCAGGGGTTTCTGGAAACACCATATATTTT. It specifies CASSLAGVSGNTIYF.